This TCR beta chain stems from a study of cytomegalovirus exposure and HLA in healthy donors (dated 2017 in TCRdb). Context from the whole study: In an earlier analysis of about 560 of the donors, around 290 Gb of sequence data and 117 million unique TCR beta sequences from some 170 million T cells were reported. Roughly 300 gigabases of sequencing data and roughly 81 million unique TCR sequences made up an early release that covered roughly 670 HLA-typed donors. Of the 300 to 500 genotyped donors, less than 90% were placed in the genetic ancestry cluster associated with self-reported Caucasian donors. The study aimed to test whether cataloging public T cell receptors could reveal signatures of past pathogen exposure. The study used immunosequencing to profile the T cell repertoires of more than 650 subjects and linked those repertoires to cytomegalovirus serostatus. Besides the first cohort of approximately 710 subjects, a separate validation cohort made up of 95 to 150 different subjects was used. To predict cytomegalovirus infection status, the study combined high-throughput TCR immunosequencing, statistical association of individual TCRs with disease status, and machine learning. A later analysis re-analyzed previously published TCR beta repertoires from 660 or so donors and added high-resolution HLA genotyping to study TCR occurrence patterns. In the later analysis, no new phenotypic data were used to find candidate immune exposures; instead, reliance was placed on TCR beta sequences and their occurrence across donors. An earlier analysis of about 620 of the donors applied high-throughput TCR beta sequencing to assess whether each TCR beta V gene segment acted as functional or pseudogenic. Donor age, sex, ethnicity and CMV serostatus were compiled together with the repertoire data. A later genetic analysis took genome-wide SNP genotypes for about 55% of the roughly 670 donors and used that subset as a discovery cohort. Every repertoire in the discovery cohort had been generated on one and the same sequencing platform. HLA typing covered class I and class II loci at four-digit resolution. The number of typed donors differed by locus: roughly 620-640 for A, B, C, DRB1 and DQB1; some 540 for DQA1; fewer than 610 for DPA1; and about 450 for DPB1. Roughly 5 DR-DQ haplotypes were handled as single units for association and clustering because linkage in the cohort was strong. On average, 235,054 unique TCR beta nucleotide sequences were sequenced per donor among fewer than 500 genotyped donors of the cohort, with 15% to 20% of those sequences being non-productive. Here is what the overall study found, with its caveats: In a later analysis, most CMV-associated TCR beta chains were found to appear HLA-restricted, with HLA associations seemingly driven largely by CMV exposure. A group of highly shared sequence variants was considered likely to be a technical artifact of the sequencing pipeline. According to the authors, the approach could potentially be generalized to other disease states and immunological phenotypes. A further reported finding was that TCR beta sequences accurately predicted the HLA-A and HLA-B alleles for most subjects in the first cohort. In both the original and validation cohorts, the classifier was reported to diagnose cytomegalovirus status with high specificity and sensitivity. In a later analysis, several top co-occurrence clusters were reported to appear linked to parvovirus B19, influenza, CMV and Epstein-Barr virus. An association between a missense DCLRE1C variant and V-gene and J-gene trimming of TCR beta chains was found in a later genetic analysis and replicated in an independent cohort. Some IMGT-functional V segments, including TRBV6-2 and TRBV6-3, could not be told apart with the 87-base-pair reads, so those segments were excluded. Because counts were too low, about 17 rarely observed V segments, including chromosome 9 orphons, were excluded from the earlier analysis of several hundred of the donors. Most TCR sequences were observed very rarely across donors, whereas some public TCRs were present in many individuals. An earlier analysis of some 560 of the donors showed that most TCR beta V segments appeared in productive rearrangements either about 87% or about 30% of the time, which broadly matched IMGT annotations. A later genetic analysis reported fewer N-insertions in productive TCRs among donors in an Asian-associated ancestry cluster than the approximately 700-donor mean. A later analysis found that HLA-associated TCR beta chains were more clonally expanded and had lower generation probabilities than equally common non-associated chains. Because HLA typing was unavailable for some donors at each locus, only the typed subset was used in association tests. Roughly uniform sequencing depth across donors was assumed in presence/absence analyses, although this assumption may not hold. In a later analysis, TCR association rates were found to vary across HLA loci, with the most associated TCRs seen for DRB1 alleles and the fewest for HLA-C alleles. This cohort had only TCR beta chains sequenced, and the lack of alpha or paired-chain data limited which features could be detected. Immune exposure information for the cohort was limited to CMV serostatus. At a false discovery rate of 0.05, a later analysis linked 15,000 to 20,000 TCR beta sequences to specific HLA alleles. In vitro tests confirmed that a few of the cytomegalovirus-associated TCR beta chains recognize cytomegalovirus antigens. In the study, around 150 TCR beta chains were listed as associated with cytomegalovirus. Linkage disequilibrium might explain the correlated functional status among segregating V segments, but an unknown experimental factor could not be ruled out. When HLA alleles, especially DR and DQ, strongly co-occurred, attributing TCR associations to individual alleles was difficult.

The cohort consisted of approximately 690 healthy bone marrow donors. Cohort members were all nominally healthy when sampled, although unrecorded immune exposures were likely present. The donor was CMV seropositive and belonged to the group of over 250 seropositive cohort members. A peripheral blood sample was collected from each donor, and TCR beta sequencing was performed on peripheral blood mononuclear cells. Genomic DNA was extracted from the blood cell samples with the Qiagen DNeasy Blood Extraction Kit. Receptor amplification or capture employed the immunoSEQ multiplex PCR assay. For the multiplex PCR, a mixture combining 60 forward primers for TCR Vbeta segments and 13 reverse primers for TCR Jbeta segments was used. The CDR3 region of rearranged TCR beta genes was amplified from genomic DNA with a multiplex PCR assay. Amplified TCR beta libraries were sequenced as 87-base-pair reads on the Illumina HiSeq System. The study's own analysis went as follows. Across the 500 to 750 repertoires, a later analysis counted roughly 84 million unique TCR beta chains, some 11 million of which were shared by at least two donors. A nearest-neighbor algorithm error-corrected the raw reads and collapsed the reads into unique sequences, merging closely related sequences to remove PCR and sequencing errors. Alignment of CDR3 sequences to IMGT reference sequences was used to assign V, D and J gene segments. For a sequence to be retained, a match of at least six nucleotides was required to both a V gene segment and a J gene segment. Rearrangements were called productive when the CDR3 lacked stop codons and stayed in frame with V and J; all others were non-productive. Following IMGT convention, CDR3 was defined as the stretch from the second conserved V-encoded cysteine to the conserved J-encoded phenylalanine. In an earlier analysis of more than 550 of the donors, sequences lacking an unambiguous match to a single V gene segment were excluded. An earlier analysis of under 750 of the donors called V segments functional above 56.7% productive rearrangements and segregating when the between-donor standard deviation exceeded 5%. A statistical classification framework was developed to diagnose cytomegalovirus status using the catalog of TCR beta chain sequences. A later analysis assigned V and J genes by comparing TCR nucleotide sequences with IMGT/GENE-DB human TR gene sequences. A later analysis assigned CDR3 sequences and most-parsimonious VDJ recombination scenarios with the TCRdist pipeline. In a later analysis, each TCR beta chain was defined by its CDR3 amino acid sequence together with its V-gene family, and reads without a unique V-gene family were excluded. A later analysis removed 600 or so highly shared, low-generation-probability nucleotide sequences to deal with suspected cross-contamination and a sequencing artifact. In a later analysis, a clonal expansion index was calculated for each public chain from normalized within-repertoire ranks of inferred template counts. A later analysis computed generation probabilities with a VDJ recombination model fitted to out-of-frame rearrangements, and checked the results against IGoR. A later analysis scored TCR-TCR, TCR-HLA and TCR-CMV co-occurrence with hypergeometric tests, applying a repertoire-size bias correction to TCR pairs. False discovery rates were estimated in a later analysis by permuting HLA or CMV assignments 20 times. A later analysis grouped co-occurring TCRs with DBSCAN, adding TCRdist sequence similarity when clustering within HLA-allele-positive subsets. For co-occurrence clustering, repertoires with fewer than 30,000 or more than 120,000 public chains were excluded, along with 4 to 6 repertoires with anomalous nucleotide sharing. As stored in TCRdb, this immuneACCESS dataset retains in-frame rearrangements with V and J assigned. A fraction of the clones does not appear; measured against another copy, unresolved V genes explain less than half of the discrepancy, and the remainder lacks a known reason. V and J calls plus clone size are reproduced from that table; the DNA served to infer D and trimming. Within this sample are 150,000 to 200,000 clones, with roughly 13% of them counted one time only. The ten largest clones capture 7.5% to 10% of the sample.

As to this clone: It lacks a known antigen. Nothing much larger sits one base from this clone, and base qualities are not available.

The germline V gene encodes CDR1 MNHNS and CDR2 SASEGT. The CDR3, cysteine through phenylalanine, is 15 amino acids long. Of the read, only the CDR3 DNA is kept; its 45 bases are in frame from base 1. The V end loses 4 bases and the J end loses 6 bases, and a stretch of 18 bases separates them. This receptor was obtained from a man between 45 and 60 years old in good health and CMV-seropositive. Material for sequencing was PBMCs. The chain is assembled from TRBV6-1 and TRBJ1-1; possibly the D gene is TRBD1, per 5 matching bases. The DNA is TGTGCCAGCAGTGCAAGAAGGGAGGGGAGGTCTGAAGCTTTCTTT. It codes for CASSARREGRSEAFF.